This entry is about one T cell receptor (beta chain). The antigen is undetermined. This sample is drawn from a study of T cells after yellow fever vaccination. Study outcomes and limitations: The study found a weaker secondary response that peaked faster, day 5 versus 15. FACS-sorted repertoires could contain abundant clonotypes contaminating from the bulk population.

TCRdb independently ran MiXCR on the 5' RACE reads; one entry per CDR3 protein. The repertoire holds about 320,000 distinct CDR3 sequences, around 12% seen once, with 2.5% to 4% in the top ten. The CDR3 loop spans 14 amino acids. Trimming stripped 0 bases from V and 6 bases from J, with 13 bases between. In germline, CDR1 is SGHRS, CDR2 YFSETQ. This sequence was found in a man between 18 and 29 years old who received the YFV17D yellow fever vaccine. The chain recombines TRBV5-1 with TRBJ2-7; no reliable D call. The sample was CD4+ T cells sorted from PBMCs, taken 15 days after the yellow fever booster vaccination. CDR3 nucleotides: TGCGCCAGCAGCTTGGGCAGCATTCATTCCGAGCAGTACTTC. It specifies CASSLGSIHSEQYF.